The present T cell receptor (beta chain) was sequenced within a study of blood T cell repertoires in COVID-19. CDR3 length: 12 residues. Germline lookup yields CDR1 SEHNR and CDR2 FQNEAQ (reference sequence). V was clipped by 5 bases and J by 6 bases, with 11 bases between them. In Seattle, patients joined the study during active infection and were tracked longitudinally. How the authors handled the data: Amplification of reference gene primers was used by the study to estimate nucleated cell counts. Sequenced by immunoSEQ multiplex PCR; TCRdb stores in-frame clones only, minus some. Clone size and V and J calls were adopted from that table, with D and trimming inferred from the DNA. The sample contains some 390,000 clones, 70% to 90% of which appear only once.

This TCR derives from a woman in her 40s with COVID-19, enrolled during active disease. The specimen was peripheral blood. The chain is built from TRBV7-9 and TRBJ2-7, with D possibly being TRBD1 (5 bases). CDR3: CASSPPTVEQYF. The CDR3 DNA sequence: TGTGCCAGCAGCCCCCCGACAGTCGAGCAGTACTTC.